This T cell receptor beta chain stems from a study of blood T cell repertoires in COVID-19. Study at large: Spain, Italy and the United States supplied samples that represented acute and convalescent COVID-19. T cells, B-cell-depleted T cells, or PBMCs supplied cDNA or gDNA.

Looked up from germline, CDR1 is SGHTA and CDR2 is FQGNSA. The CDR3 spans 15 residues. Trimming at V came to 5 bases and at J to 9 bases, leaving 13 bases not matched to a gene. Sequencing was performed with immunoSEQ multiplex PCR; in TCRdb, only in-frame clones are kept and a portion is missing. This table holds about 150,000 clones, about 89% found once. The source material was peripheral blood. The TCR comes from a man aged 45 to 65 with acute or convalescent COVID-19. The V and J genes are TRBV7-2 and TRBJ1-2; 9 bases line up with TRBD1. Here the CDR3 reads CASSVKGGTGMRYTF. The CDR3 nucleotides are TGTGCCAGCAGCGTAAAAGGGGGGACAGGGATGCGCTACACCTTC.